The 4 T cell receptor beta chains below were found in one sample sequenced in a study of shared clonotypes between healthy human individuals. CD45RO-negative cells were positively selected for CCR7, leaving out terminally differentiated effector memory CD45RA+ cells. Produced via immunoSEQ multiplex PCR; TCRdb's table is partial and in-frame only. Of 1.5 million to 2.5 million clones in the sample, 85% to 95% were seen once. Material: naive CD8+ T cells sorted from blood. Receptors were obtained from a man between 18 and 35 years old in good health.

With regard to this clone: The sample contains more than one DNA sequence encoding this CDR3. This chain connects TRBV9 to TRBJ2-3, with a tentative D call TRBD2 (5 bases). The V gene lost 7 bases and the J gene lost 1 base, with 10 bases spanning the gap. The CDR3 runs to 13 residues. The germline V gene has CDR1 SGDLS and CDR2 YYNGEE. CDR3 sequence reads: CASSPGGTDTQYF. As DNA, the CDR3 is TGTGCCAGCTCGCCCGGGGGCACAGATACGCAGTATTTT.

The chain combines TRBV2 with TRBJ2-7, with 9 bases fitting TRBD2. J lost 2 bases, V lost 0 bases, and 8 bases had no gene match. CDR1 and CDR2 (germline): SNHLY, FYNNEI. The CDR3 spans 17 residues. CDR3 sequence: CASSEAQRGDVTYEQYF. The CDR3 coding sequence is TGTGCCAGCAGTGAAGCGCAGCGGGGGGACGTTACCTACGAGCAGTACTTC.

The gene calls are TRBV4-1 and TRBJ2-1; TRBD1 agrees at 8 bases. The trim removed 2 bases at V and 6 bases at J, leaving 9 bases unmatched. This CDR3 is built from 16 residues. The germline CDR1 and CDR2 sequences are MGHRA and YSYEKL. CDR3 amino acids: CASSQIWTGSRNEQFF. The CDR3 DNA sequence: TGCGCCAGCAGCCAAATCTGGACAGGGAGCCGCAATGAGCAGTTCTTC.

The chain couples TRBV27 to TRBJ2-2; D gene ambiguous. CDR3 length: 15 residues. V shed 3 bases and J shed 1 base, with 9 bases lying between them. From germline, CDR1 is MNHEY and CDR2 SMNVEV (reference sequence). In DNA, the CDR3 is TGTGCCAGCAGTTTGGCGCCAATGAACACCGGGGAGCTGTTTTTT. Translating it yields CASSLAPMNTGELFF.